The rows below give T cell receptor beta chains drawn from one sample of a study of blood T cell repertoires in COVID-19. Produced via immunoSEQ multiplex PCR; TCRdb's table is partial and in-frame only. The table includes approximately 200,000 clones, approximately 90% detected once. Material: peripheral blood. All receptors derive from a man over 45 with acute or convalescent COVID-19. Both conserved end residues are part of each CDR3. D genes are given only for firm matches. Not all rows give a size; the values are once, few, many and, for expanded clones, a class.

v_call	cdr3_length	clone_size	d_call	cdr3_aa
TRBV5-1	17	-	TRBD1	CASSLAGQGISGNTIYF
TRBV5-1	15	-	-	CASKAAGRQNSPLHF
TRBV18	13	-	-	CASSPAANYGYTF
TRBV6-5	15	-	TRBD1	CASKPGTGSAYGYTF
TRBV5-1	13	-	-	CASAADGNTEAFF
TRBV3-1/TRBV3-2	14	-	-	CASSQEETVYGYTF
TRBV28	18	few	TRBD1	CASSPGTGGGRLGQPQHF
TRBV6-5	14	-	TRBD2	CASSRTSGGGEQFF
TRBV11-2	15	-	-	CASSLAGQSYNEQFF
TRBV2	14	-	TRBD1	CASSDGQGNYGYTF
TRBV27	15	-	-	CASLQQWRMNQPQHF
TRBV19	14	-	-	CASMGQGRFNEQFF
TRBV18	15	few	TRBD1	CASSSDRGHTYEQYF
TRBV11-2	13	-	-	CASSADRGETQYF
TRBV9	15	-	-	CASSVGTGANEKLFF
TRBV5-1	15	-	-	CASRMTGGWDEKLFF
TRBV5-1	15	-	-	CASSPLDSGQETQYF
TRBV10-1	16	-	-	CASSGAGTSTRDTQYF
TRBV5-1	14	-	-	CASSLANMNTEAFF
TRBV19	17	-	-	CASSIVSGTATNEKLFF
TRBV2	14	few	TRBD1	CASSADRANTEAFF
TRBV6-2/TRBV6-3	13	-	-	CASSLGTNQPQHF
TRBV27	15	-	-	CASSFTSNLRNTIYF
TRBV6-5	14	-	-	CASSYISGNTEAFF
TRBV6-5	15	-	-	CASRRRPTVNYGYTF
TRBV3-1/TRBV3-2	12	-	-	CASTAGISPLHF
TRBV11-3	15	-	TRBD2	CASSLGLAGVDEQFF
TRBV5-1	15	-	TRBD1	CASRMPGTGVNEQYF
TRBV6-1	12	once	-	CASSEGGFGYTF
TRBV30	15	-	-	CAWSTGLPGGSPLHF
TRBV29-1	12	-	-	CSVGTYTGELFF
TRBV7-8	17	-	TRBD1	CASSLPGQGASTDTQYF
TRBV3-1/TRBV3-2	15	-	TRBD2	CASSELAGVADTQYF
TRBV6-6	15	-	TRBD1	CASSLQTGSDTEAFF
TRBV6-5	12	few	-	CASRTVNTEAFF
TRBV5-1	14	-	TRBD1	CASSTGTANQPQHF
TRBV5-5	15	-	TRBD1	CASSLTGQGANEQFF
TRBV18	14	-	TRBD1	CASSPSDRDSGYTF
TRBV7-9	14	-	-	CASSLVGGTGELFF
TRBV5-1	15	-	TRBD1	CATESGTGVPGELFF
TRBV29-1	10	-	-	CSVGDEKLFF
TRBV12-3/TRBV12-4	11	-	-	CASSRDYGYTF
TRBV24-1	13	-	TRBD1	CATEGQGTDTQYF
TRBV12-5	15	-	TRBD2	CASGLGAGGIGELFF
TRBV2	14	-	-	CASRRTDSNQPQHF
TRBV28	14	-	-	CASSLVGRGYGYTF
TRBV16	12	-	TRBD1	CASSRDSYGYTF
TRBV27	18	-	-	CASSPGPRGTTYNSPLHF
TRBV12-3/TRBV12-4	12	-	TRBD1	CASSFGQGEQFF
TRBV9	15	-	TRBD1	CASSPGTASTDTQYF
TRBV21-1	22	-	-	CASSKARKDDSVNYRFGNTIYF
TRBV19	15	-	-	CASSSPGSGGTEAFF
TRBV19	15	-	-	CASSPNRADNEKLFF
TRBV18	15	-	-	CASSQQRYSNQPQHF
TRBV3-1/TRBV3-2	17	-	TRBD1	CASSQVTGTGARAGLFF